What follows are 19 T cell receptor beta chains derived from one specimen sequenced in a study of identical twins. TCRdb ran MiXCR on the 5' RACE reads and lists one entry per CDR3 protein. The sample shows about 520,000 distinct CDR3 sequences, less than 25% of them seen only once. The same sample was also used in a study of T cells expressing NK-cell markers.

Sample: CD4+ T cells sorted from blood. The receptors originated from a woman aged 18 to 35 in good health.

Many counts were recorded for this clonotype. The chain joins TRBV6-1 to TRBJ2-1, with D tentatively TRBD1 or TRBD2 (5 bases each). Trimming took off 7 bases at V and 0 bases at J, with 16 bases between the two ends. There are 16 residues in the CDR3. Germline-derived CDR1 and CDR2 are MNHNS and SASEGT. CDR3 sequence reads: CASMGTESYSYNEQFF. Written as DNA, the CDR3 is TGTGCCAGCATGGGGACCGAAAGTTACTCCTACAATGAGCAGTTCTTC.

This clonotype showed up just a few times. The chain links TRBV29-1 to TRBJ2-3; D gene ambiguous. The CDR3 is made up of 10 amino acids. Germline V gives CDR1 SQVTM, CDR2 ANQGSEA. The V end was cut by 5 bases, the J end by 7 bases, with 7 bases between. Here the CDR3 reads CSVSNHTQYF. CDR3 coding DNA: TGCAGCGTTTCGAACCATACGCAGTATTTT.

This clonotype was seen a handful of times. The rearrangement links TRBV6-6 to TRBJ1-5, with D hard to call. Per the germline V gene, CDR1 is MNHNY and CDR2 is SVGAGI (reference sequence). The CDR3 consists of 13 residues. Deletions cut 6 bases from V and 5 bases from J, with 11 bases between. CDR3 coding DNA: TGTGCCAGCAGCGGTGACCCTTATCAGCCCCAGCATTTT. Amino acids: CASSGDPYQPQHF.

This clonotype was seen more than once but under ten times. This chain uses TRBV5-1 with TRBJ2-1, with D unclear. The length of the CDR3 is 12 residues. The germline V gene has CDR1 SGHRS and CDR2 YFSETQ. Trimming stripped 0 bases from V and 8 bases from J, with 6 bases between. As DNA, the CDR3 is TGCGCCAGCAGCTTGGTAGGGCATGAGCAGTTCTTC. Protein: CASSLVGHEQFF.

The chain couples TRBV7-2 to TRBJ2-1, with 8 bases lining up with TRBD2. J lost 4 bases, V lost 4 bases, and 6 bases had no gene match. Per germline, CDR1 SGHTA and CDR2 FQGNSA. The CDR3 is made up of 15 amino acids. The chain's CDR3 is CASSWSGSIYNEQFF. The CDR3 nucleotides are TGTGCCAGCAGCTGGAGCGGGAGTATTTACAATGAGCAGTTCTTC.

This clonotype was counted only a few times. The chain has TRBV6-2 or TRBV6-3 and TRBJ2-2; no reliable D call. V shed 2 bases and J shed 6 bases, with 13 bases lying between them. Germline CDR1 is MNHEY and CDR2 is SVGEGT. This CDR3 has 15 residues. The CDR3 bases are TGTGCCAGCAGTTACACCGTACCTCCCTCCGGGGAGCTGTTTTTT. Translating gives CASSYTVPPSGELFF.

The table lists this clonotype with many counts. A junction end diverges from the germline sequence, so it may reflect a read error. V gene TRBV5-1 combines with J gene TRBJ2-3; 7 nucleotides agree with TRBD1. The CDR3 spans 14 residues. The V gene's germline CDR1 is SGHRS and CDR2 YFSETQ. In DNA, the CDR3 is TGTGCCAGCAGCTTAGGGCAGGGGGCAGATACGCAGTATTTT. It yields the protein CASSLGQGADTQYF.

The gene calls are TRBV12-5 and TRBJ2-5; no firm D call. Per the germline V gene, CDR1 is LGHNT and CDR2 is FRNRAP. The V end lost 3 bases, the J end lost 4 bases, and 9 bases lay between the germline ends. The CDR3 is 13 amino acids. The CDR3 spells CASGFESVETQYF. The CDR3 region has the DNA TGTGCTAGTGGTTTCGAGAGCGTAGAGACCCAGTACTTC.

The chain carries TRBV20-1 and TRBJ2-3; D is undetermined. The V gene's germline CDR1 is DFQATT and CDR2 SNEGSKA (reference sequence). V lost 6 bases and J 0 bases, leaving 7 bases between the germline ends. This CDR3 comprises 12 residues. In DNA form, the CDR3 reads TGCAGTGCCTCCCAAAGCACAGATACGCAGTATTTT. Translation: CSASQSTDTQYF.

This CDR3 is CASSDMGNTEAFF. The CDR3 DNA sequence: TGTGCCAGCTCCGACATGGGAAACACTGAAGCTTTCTTT. The chain joins TRBV18 to TRBJ1-1, with no clear D. Germline V gene sequence: CDR1 KGHSH, CDR2 LQKENI. This CDR3 is built from 13 residues. Between the trimmed V and J ends, which lost 6 bases and 2 bases, there was a span of 10 bases. The full variable domain, its missing parts supplied by reference TRBV18 and TRBJ1-1, is NAGVMQNPRHLVRRRGQEARLRCSPMKGHSHVYWYRQLPEEGLKFMVYLQKENIIDESGMPKERFSAEFPKEGPSILRIQQVVRGDSAAYFCASSDMGNTEAFFGQGTRLTVV.

This clonotype turned up a few times. This chain links TRBV9 with TRBJ2-3; D may match TRBD1 or TRBD2 (7 bases each). This CDR3 comprises 15 residues. Germline V gene sequence: CDR1 SGDLS, CDR2 YYNGEE. Between the trimmed V and J ends, which lost 1 base and 3 bases, there was a span of 12 bases. The CDR3 DNA sequence: TGTGCCAGCAGCGTATTTCAGGGGGGGACAGATACGCAGTATTTT. Translated, it gives CASSVFQGGTDTQYF.

This chain connects TRBV6-1 to TRBJ1-5; D unclear. Germline V gene sequence: CDR1 MNHNS, CDR2 SASEGT. The CDR3 has 16 amino acids. Deletions cut 7 bases from V and 5 bases from J, with 21 bases between. CDR3 coding DNA: TGTGCCAGCACCACCTACGGGCTCCGAGGCGATCAGCCCCAGCATTTT. Translation gives CASTTYGLRGDQPQHF.

The table lists this clonotype with a few counts. This chain links TRBV21-1 with TRBJ2-7; TRBD2, the table's D call, was not compared with the DNA. TRBV21-1 has pseudogene status. The CDR3 loop spans 14 amino acids. DNA for the CDR3: TGTGCCAGCAGCACCGGACTAGCGGCCTACGAGCAGTACTTC. This encodes CASSTGLAAYEQYF.

The rearrangement joins TRBV15 to TRBJ1-1; 7 bases fit TRBD1. Germline V lookup: CDR1 LNHNV, CDR2 YYDKDF (reference sequence). CDR3 length equals 12 residues. The V gene end was trimmed by 4 bases and the J gene end by 11 bases; junction bases not matched to a gene: 7. The CDR3 region has the DNA TGTGCCACCAGCACCATACAGGGGACGGCTTTCTTT. Protein: CATSTIQGTAFF.

The genes are TRBV18 and TRBJ1-6; 8 positions agree with TRBD1. Germline lookup yields CDR1 KGHSH and CDR2 LQKENI. The CDR3 contains 14 residues. V shed 3 bases, J shed 9 bases, and the junction held 4 bases outside the gene matches. The CDR3 sequence: CASSPTTGASPLHF. The CDR3 nucleotides are TGTGCCAGCTCACCCACGACAGGGGCTTCACCCCTCCACTTT.

This clonotype came up a few times. The chain joins TRBV4-2 to TRBJ2-1; tentative D call: TRBD2 (6 bases). Deletions cut 1 base from V and 3 bases from J, with 10 bases between. Germline loops: CDR1 LGHNA, CDR2 YNFKEQ. The CDR3 is 15 residues long. The CDR3 loop reads CASSQGGLNYNEQFF. In DNA form, the CDR3 reads TGTGCCAGCAGCCAAGGGGGACTGAACTACAATGAGCAGTTCTTC.

This chain joins TRBV7-2 and TRBJ1-1, with D unclear. Trimming removed 7 bases at V and 0 bases at J, with 15 bases between. Germline V gene lookup returns CDR1 SGHTA and CDR2 FQGNSA. This CDR3 has 15 amino acids. CDR3: CASTVSPHMNTEAFF. The CDR3 coding sequence is TGTGCCAGCACTGTGAGTCCCCACATGAACACTGAAGCTTTCTTT.

The V gene is TRBV7-9, the J gene TRBJ2-1; tentatively, D is TRBD2 (7 bases). The CDR3 is 16 amino acids. Trimming pared 7 bases from V and 8 bases from J, leaving 24 bases between. CDR1 and CDR2 from the germline V gene are SEHNR and FQNEAQ (reference sequence). The CDR3 DNA follows: TGTGCCAGCACCCTGGCCGGGCGGGGGCTGAGTGATGAGCAGTTCTTC. Translation: CASTLAGRGLSDEQFF.

V gene TRBV2 combines with J gene TRBJ2-6, with TRBD1 matching over 9 bases. The length of the CDR3 is 18 residues. From germline, CDR1 is SNHLY and CDR2 FYNNEI. V was clipped by 5 bases and J by 0 bases; unmatched bases: 8. The CDR3 sequence is CASSTGTGISSGANVLTF. As DNA, the CDR3 is TGTGCCAGCAGTACCGGGACAGGGATCAGCTCTGGGGCCAACGTCCTGACTTTC.